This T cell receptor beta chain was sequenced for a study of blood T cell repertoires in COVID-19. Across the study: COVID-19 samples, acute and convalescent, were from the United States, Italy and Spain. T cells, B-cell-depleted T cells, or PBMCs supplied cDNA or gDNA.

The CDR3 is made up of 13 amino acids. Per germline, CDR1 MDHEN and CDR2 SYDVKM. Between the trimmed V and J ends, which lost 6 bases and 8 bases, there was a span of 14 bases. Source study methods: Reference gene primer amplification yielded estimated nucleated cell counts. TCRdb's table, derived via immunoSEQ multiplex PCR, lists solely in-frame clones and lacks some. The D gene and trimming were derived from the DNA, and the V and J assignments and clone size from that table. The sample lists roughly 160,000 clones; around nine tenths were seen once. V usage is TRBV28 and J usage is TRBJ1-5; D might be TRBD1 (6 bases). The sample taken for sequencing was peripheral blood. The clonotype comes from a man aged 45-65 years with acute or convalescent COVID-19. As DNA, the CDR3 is TGTGCCAGCAGCCTGGATGGGGGCAAGCCCCAGCATTTT. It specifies CASSLDGGKPQHF.